A selection of T cell receptor beta chains follows, all from one sample in a study of early stage breast cancer tumors. Produced via immunoSEQ multiplex PCR; TCRdb's table is partial and in-frame only. The sample has about 5,400 clones; 60% to 70% are singletons. The source material was breast tumor tissue. The receptor set was obtained from a person aged 60 to 70 with breast cancer. CDR3s include the opening cysteine and the closing phenylalanine or tryptophan. D genes are given only for firm matches. Only some rows state a clone size, as once, few, many or a class for expanded clones.

.	.	TRBJ2-1	TRBV10-3	CAISAPYRGSSYNEQFF	TGTGCCATCAGTGCCCCATACCGCGGAAGCTCCTACAATGAGCAGTTCTTC
.	TRBD1	TRBJ2-1	TRBV27	CASRQPGQGNNEQFF	TGTGCCAGCAGACAACCGGGACAGGGGAACAATGAGCAGTTCTTC
.	.	TRBJ1-2	TRBV29-1	CSVEEEGLYGYTF	TGCAGCGTTGAAGAGGAGGGGCTCTATGGCTACACCTTC
few	TRBD2	TRBJ2-7	TRBV6-5	CASSHSRELNEQYF	TGTGCCAGCAGTCACTCGCGGGAGTTGAACGAGCAGTACTTC
.	.	TRBJ1-2	TRBV6-1	CASSEDGNYGYTF	TGTGCCAGCAGTGAGGATGGAAACTATGGCTACACCTTC
.	TRBD1	TRBJ2-5	TRBV5-1	CASSSGQGARETQYF	TGCGCCAGCAGCTCCGGACAGGGGGCACGAGAGACCCAGTACTTC
few	TRBD2	TRBJ2-1	TRBV10-1	CASSGSSGSYNEQFF	TGCGCCAGCAGTGGGTCTAGCGGGAGTTACAATGAGCAGTTCTTC
.	.	TRBJ2-7	TRBV18	CASSPNPTGSSYEQYF	TGTGCCAGCTCACCCAACCCGACGGGGAGCTCCTACGAGCAGTACTTC
.	TRBD2	TRBJ2-1	TRBV7-2	CASSFAAGGYEQFF	TGTGCCAGCAGCTTTGCGGCGGGAGGGTATGAGCAGTTCTTC
few	.	TRBJ2-7	TRBV10-3	CAISESGTVSYEQYF	TGTGCCATCAGTGAGTCAGGTACGGTGTCCTACGAGCAGTACTTC
.	.	TRBJ2-7	TRBV2	CASSEAGQGGYEQYF	TGTGCCAGCAGTGAAGCTGGGCAGGGGGGCTACGAGCAGTACTTC
few	TRBD2	TRBJ2-1	TRBV5-1	CASSLAPLAGGFNEQFF	TGCGCCAGCAGCTTGGCCCCGCTAGCGGGAGGGTTTAATGAGCAGTTCTTC
.	.	TRBJ2-7	TRBV19	CASSIGEGADLYEQYF	TGTGCCAGTAGTATAGGGGAGGGGGCGGACCTCTACGAGCAGTACTTC
.	.	TRBJ2-4	TRBV30	CAWSVSRIAKNIQYF	TGTGCCTGGAGTGTAAGTCGGATAGCCAAAAACATTCAGTACTTC